This TCR beta chain was sequenced during a study of spatial heterogeneity in lung cancer. This clonotype was counted many times. The antigen is undetermined. Germline V gene data show CDR1 as LGHNA and CDR2 as YSLEER. This CDR3 region has 17 residues. With 0 bases clipped from V and 5 bases from J, the junction kept 8 bases outside the gene matches. TCRdb independently ran MiXCR on the 5' RACE reads; one entry per CDR3 protein. Altogether about 18,000 distinct CDR3 sequences are present, approximately 6.5% being singletons, with the ten largest covering less than 25%. Findings and caveats of the study: Quantities of ubiquitous and regional expanded TCRs paralleled ubiquitous and regional nonsynonymous mutations, respectively. Counts of expanded alpha and beta TCRs within tumors tracked the tumor nonsynonymous mutation count.

Time point indicated: sample taken at primary tumor resection. Whole RNA obtained from tumor, nontumor lung or frozen PBMC underwent sequencing without sorting. The V call is TRBV4-3, the J call TRBJ2-1; 9 nucleotides match TRBD2. Sequenced material: lung tumor tissue, taken at surgery. The receptor's source is a female donor with early-stage non-small cell lung cancer. This CDR3 reads CASSQDRSLAGDNEQFF. Here the CDR3 DNA reads TGCGCCAGCAGCCAAGATCGGTCATTAGCGGGGGACAATGAGCAGTTCTTC.